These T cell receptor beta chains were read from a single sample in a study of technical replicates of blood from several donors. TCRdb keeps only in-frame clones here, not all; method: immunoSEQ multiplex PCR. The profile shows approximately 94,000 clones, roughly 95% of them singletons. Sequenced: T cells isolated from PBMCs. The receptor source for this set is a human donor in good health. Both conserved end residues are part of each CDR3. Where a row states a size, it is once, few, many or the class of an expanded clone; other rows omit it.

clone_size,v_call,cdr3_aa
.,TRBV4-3,CASSQGASGRGSTDTQYF
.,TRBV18,CASSPPGLTNYGYTF
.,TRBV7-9,CASSLVPGDYGYTF
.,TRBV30,CAWSRGGTEAFF
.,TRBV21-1,CASSTNRDRDFTYEQYF
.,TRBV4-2,CASSQDQGGSSYNEQFF
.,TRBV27,CASSYNRVNTEAFF
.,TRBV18,CASSHGQGYGYTF
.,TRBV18,CASSPPANTEAFF
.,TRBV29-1,CSVEDLAGWDNEQFF
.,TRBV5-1,CASSRLRGQETQYF
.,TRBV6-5,CASKVLAEAYEQYF
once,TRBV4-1,CASSQGTTYEQYF
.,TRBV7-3,CASSLQGQMNTEAFF
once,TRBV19,CASWDTAFPGYTF
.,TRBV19,CASSYGNTEAFF
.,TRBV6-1,CASILGLANEQFF
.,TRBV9,CASSVFGDTEAFF
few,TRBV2,CASRQTNQPQHF
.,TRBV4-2,CASRLGPYNEQFF
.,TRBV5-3,CARPYEQYF
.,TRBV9,CASSVVPSGDSQYF
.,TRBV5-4,CASSLGAGLAYEQYF
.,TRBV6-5,CASSYFGSKRSEQFF
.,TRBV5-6,CASSLVTSHEQFF
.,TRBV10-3,CAISAGTEGFYGYTF
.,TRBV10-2,CASSEPSTDTQYF
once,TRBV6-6,CASSTIADTQYF
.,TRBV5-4,CASSLGPGNEKLFF
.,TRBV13,CASSFVLHQETQYF
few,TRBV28,CASSWGQAEANYGYTF
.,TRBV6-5,CASSYGEGRQPQHF
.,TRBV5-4,CASNWAGAGDTQYF
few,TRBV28,CASSRSTEAFF
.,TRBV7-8,CASSSPARRSDQPQHF
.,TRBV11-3,CASSLGGAHNEQFF
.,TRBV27,CASSLSSTTNYGYTF
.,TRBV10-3,CAISESGATNEKLFF